The sequence of this TCR beta chain was determined in a study of CD8+CD57+ T cells in acquired aplastic anemia. On the study more broadly: Sequencing produced an average of roughly 10 million reads per healthy donor for CD4+ cells. Regarding the study as a whole: A set of about 30 CD8+ CDR3 sequences was shared between patients and controls, and these sequences appeared highly expressed in patients.

V was trimmed by 0 bases and J by 1 base, leaving 12 bases between them. The germline V gene has CDR1 DFQATT and CDR2 SNEGSKA (reference sequence). This CDR3 comprises 15 residues. Remarks on this clonotype: Antigen specificity is unknown.

Template material for TCR beta VDJ and CDR3 profiling consisted of genomic DNA. TCRdb re-analysed the reads in MiXCR, keeping a single row per CDR3 protein. Of about 170,000 distinct CDR3 sequences in the sample, about 64% were seen once. Material for sequencing was sorted CD4+, CD8+, or CD8+CD57+ T cells (not recorded which) from PBMCs. This chain uses TRBV20-1 with TRBJ1-1; TRBD1 is a possible D gene (6 bases). This TCR derives from a human donor in good health. The CDR3 loop reads CSARDQGQWNTEAFF. In DNA form, the CDR3 reads TGCAGTGCTAGAGATCAGGGGCAGTGGAACACTGAAGCTTTCTTT.